This TCR beta chain emerged from a study of read filtering for tumor transcriptome and immune sequencing. Study information: Patients were about 17 male and about 14 female, mean age roughly 70 years, range about 47 to 80. Under ten patients were R-ISS I, 16 were R-ISS II, 6 or 7 were R-ISS III. DNase treatment preceded whole-transcriptome library preparation.

The germline V gene has CDR1 SGHTA and CDR2 FQGNSA. The CDR3 has 14 residues. V was trimmed by 2 bases and J by 3 bases, leaving 8 bases between them. Sampling of bone marrow took place during active disease in every patient. This library used roughly 430 ng RNA and molecular barcoded adaptors spanning alpha/delta and beta/gamma chains. TCRdb analysed the reads with MiXCR anew, one entry per CDR3 protein. The sample has some 130,000 distinct CDR3 sequences; 13% are singletons. This clonotype was recorded at least ten times. The TCR originated in a donor at least 40 years old with multiple myeloma. The sequencing input was a population of CD138-negative cells sorted from bone marrow. This chain links TRBV7-2 with TRBJ1-5, with D possibly TRBD1 on 5 matching bases. The DNA for the CDR3 is TGTGCCAGCAGCTTATCAGGGCTCAATCAGCCCCAGCATTTT. Protein sequence: CASSLSGLNQPQHF.